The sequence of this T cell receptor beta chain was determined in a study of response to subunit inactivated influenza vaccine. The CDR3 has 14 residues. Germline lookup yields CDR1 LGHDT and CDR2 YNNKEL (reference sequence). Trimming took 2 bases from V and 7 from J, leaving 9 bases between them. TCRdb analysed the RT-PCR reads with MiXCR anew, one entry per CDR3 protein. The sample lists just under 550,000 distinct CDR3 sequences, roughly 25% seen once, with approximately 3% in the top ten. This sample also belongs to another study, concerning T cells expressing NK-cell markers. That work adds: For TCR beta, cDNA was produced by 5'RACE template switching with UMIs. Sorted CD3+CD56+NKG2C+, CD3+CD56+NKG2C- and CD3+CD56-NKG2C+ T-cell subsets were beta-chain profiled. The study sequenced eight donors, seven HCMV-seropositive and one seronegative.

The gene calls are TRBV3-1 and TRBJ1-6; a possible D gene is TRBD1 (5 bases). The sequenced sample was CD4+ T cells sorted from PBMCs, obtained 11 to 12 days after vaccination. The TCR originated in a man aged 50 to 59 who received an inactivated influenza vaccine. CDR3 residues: CASSQRRGNSPLHF. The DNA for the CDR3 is TGTGCCAGCAGCCAAAGAAGGGGCAATTCACCCCTCCACTTT.